This entry features one TCR beta chain sequence. Its antigen is not yet known. Base qualities were left out, and no much larger clone turns up one base away. These data come from a study of cytomegalovirus exposure and HLA in healthy donors (dated by TCRdb to about 2017). In terms of the full investigation: An earlier analysis of 587 of the donors reported around 280 Gb of sequence data and roughly 120 million unique TCR beta sequences obtained from 150 million to 200 million T cells. About 280 gigabases of sequencing data and about 92 million unique TCR sequences made up an early release that covered fewer than 650 HLA-typed donors. Of the roughly 410 genotyped donors, 81% were placed in the genetic ancestry cluster associated with self-reported Caucasian donors. The aim of the study was to test whether cataloging public T cell receptors could identify signatures of past pathogen exposure. Using immunosequencing, the study profiled T cell repertoires from about 620 subjects and related those repertoires to cytomegalovirus serostatus. Along with the approximately 670-subject first cohort, a separate validation cohort of 120 different subjects was used. High-throughput TCR immunosequencing, statistical association of individual TCRs with disease status, and machine learning were combined to predict cytomegalovirus infection status. A later analysis re-analyzed previously published TCR beta repertoires from approximately 700 donors and added high-resolution HLA genotyping to study TCR occurrence patterns. In the later analysis, no new phenotypic data were used to find candidate immune exposures; instead, reliance was placed on TCR beta sequences and their occurrence across donors. In an earlier analysis of 550 to 700 of the donors, high-throughput TCR beta sequencing was used to judge whether each TCR beta V gene segment behaved as functional or pseudogenic. Alongside the repertoire data, information on donor age, sex, ethnicity and CMV serostatus was compiled. A later genetic analysis took genome-wide SNP genotypes for about 55% of the 666 donors and used that subset as a discovery cohort. Every discovery cohort repertoire had been produced on one sequencing platform. HLA typing covered class I and class II loci at four-digit resolution. The number of typed donors differed by locus: about 620-630 for A, B, C, DRB1 and DQB1; approximately 540 for DQA1; some 590 for DPA1; and around 450 for DPB1. Five DR-DQ haplotypes were handled as single units for association and clustering because linkage in the cohort was strong. Among 300 to 500 genotyped donors of the cohort, an average of around 250,000 unique TCR beta nucleotide sequences was sequenced per donor, of which 15% to 20% were non-productive.

The study at large found these results: The cohort was sequenced for TCR beta chains only, and without alpha or paired-chain data the features that could be detected were limited. Approximately 18 rarely observed V segments, including chromosome 9 orphons, were excluded from the earlier analysis of approximately 500 of the donors because counts were too low. According to a later genetic analysis, donors in an Asian-associated ancestry cluster had fewer N-insertions in productive TCRs than the approximately 650-donor mean. A later genetic analysis associated a missense DCLRE1C variant with V-gene and J-gene trimming of TCR beta chains, and an independent cohort replicated the association. Roughly uniform sequencing depth across donors was assumed in presence/absence analyses, although this assumption may not hold. Because HLA typing was unavailable for some donors at each locus, only the typed subset was used in association tests. A group of highly shared sequence variants was considered likely to be a technical artifact of the sequencing pipeline. Some IMGT-functional V segments, including TRBV6-2 and TRBV6-3, could not be distinguished by the 87-base-pair reads and were therefore excluded. Most CMV-associated TCR beta chains appeared to be HLA-restricted in a later analysis, and the HLA associations seemed to be driven largely by CMV exposure. Most TCR sequences were seen in very few donors, while some public TCRs were found in many individuals. A total of 150 to 200 TCR beta chains were listed by the study as associated with cytomegalovirus. The authors suggested that the approach could potentially be extended to other disease states and immunological phenotypes. According to a later analysis, parvovirus B19, influenza, CMV and Epstein-Barr virus appeared linked to several top co-occurrence clusters. A further reported finding was that TCR beta sequences accurately predicted the HLA-A and HLA-B alleles for most subjects in the first cohort. Specific HLA alleles were associated with around 18,000 TCR beta sequences at a false discovery rate of 0.05 in a later analysis. In a later analysis, HLA-associated TCR beta chains were found to be more clonally expanded and to have lower generation probabilities than equally common non-associated chains. In an earlier analysis of approximately 590 of the donors, most TCR beta V segments were observed in productive rearrangements about 90% or about 30% of the time, broadly matching IMGT annotations. Assigning TCR associations to individual alleles was difficult when HLA alleles, especially DR and DQ, strongly co-occurred. The classifier was reported to diagnose cytomegalovirus status with high specificity and sensitivity in both the original and validation cohorts. The only immune exposure information available for the cohort was CMV serostatus. Linkage disequilibrium might explain the correlated functional status among segregating V segments, but an unknown experimental factor could not be ruled out. In vitro tests confirmed that a few of the cytomegalovirus-associated TCR beta chains recognize cytomegalovirus antigens. In a later analysis, the rate of TCR association differed among HLA loci, with DRB1 alleles having the most associated TCRs and HLA-C alleles having the fewest.

V is cut by 3 bases and J by 0 bases, and the space between the germline ends is 19 bases. Its CDR3 holds 18 amino acids, cysteine through phenylalanine. Only the CDR3 part of the read is kept: 54 bases, read in frame from the first base. From a lookup of the germline V gene (reference sequence), CDR1 and CDR2 are LNHDA and SQIVND. Libraries were made using the immunoSEQ multiplex PCR assay. The multiplex PCR relied on a mix of 60 forward primers for TCR Vbeta segments and 13 reverse primers for TCR Jbeta segments. Amplification of the CDR3 region of rearranged TCR beta genes was performed with a multiplex PCR assay on genomic DNA. The amplified TCR beta libraries were sequenced on the Illumina HiSeq System as 87-base-pair reads. The original methods were these. Across the roughly 600 repertoires, a later analysis counted tens of millions of unique TCR beta chains, approximately 12 million of which were shared by at least two donors. To remove PCR and sequencing errors, raw reads were error-corrected and collapsed into unique sequences using a nearest-neighbor algorithm that merged closely related sequences. V, D and J gene segments were assigned by aligning CDR3 sequences to IMGT reference sequences. Each retained sequence needed at least a six-nucleotide match to both a V gene segment and a J gene segment. A rearrangement counted as productive if the CDR3 had no stop codons and remained in frame with V and J, and every other rearrangement counted as non-productive. Following IMGT convention, CDR3 was defined as the stretch from the second conserved V-encoded cysteine up to the conserved J-encoded phenylalanine. In an earlier analysis of roughly 580 of the donors, sequences lacking an unambiguous match to a single V gene segment were excluded. An earlier analysis of 450 to 650 of the donors called V segments functional above 56.7% productive rearrangements and segregating when the between-donor standard deviation exceeded 5%. To diagnose cytomegalovirus status from the catalog of TCR beta chain sequences, a statistical classification framework was built. A later analysis assigned V and J genes by comparing TCR nucleotide sequences with IMGT/GENE-DB human TR gene sequences. In a later analysis, CDR3 sequences and most-parsimonious VDJ recombination scenarios were assigned using the TCRdist pipeline. In a later analysis, each TCR beta chain was defined by its CDR3 amino acid sequence together with its V-gene family, and reads without a unique V-gene family were excluded. As a way to deal with suspected cross-contamination and a sequencing artifact, a later analysis dropped approximately 590 nucleotide sequences that were highly shared and had low generation probability. In a later analysis, a clonal expansion index was calculated for each public chain from normalized within-repertoire ranks of inferred template counts. A later analysis computed generation probabilities with a VDJ recombination model fitted to out-of-frame rearrangements, and checked the results against IGoR. In a later analysis, TCR-TCR, TCR-HLA and TCR-CMV co-occurrence was scored with hypergeometric tests, and a repertoire-size bias correction was applied to TCR pairs. To estimate false discovery rates, a later analysis permuted the HLA or CMV assignments 20 times. A later analysis grouped co-occurring TCRs with DBSCAN, adding TCRdist sequence similarity when clustering within HLA-allele-positive subsets. Repertoires with fewer than 30,000 or more than 120,000 public chains were left out of co-occurrence clustering, as were five repertoires with anomalous nucleotide sharing. Here the immuneACCESS table is served through TCRdb, limited to in-frame sequences with V and J called. Missing clones are a known gap in these copies; in checked studies unresolved V genes cover under half, and the rest lacks a known reason. V and J calls plus clone size are reproduced from that table; the DNA served to infer D and trimming. This sample is represented by approximately 280,000 clones; about 87% of them were singletons. Roughly 2% of the sample lies in the top ten.

The cohort consisted of 650 to 850 healthy bone marrow donors. All cohort members were sampled while nominally healthy, although unrecorded immune exposures were likely present. The donor was CMV seronegative and was included in the group of a few hundred seronegative cohort members. Each donor provided a peripheral blood sample, and peripheral blood mononuclear cells were used for TCR beta sequencing. The Qiagen DNeasy Blood Extraction Kit was used to extract genomic DNA from the blood cell samples. Recombination linked TRBV19 to TRBJ2-3; the D region possibly corresponds to TRBD2 (7 bases align). The source material was PBMCs. This TCR was recovered from a woman aged 18-30 years in good health and CMV-seronegative. The CDR3 here reads CASSIRGGAGRSTDTQYF. The base sequence is TGTGCCAGTAGTATTCGAGGGGGAGCGGGGAGGAGCACAGATACGCAGTATTTT.